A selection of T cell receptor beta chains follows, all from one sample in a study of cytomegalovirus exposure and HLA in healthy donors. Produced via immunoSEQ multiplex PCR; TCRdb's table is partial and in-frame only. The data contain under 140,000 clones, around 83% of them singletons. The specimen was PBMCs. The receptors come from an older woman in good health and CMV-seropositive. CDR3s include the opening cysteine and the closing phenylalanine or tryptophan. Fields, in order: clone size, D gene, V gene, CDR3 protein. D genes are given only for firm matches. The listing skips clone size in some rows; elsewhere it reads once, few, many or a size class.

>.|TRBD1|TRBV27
CASRKSDRIVTEAFF
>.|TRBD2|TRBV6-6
CASSYSSGYYEQYF
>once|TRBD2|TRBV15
CATSSGSRGGEQFF
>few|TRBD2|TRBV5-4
CASGLAGNTGELFF
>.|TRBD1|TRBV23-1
CASSQGTGTVGTGELFF
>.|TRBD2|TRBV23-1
CASSQSGTIRDEQFF
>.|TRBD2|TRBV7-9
CASSLGGDGAYEQYF
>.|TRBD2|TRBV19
CASCKTGTSGTSPYNEQFF
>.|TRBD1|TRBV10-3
CAIARQGDNTGELFF
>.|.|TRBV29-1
CSAYVFREVGEKLFF
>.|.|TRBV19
CASSIGGPNSPLHF
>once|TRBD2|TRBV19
CASSIVLLAGETDTQYF
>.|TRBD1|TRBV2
CASNPRTGSNEQFF
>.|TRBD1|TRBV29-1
CSTRGTGTDTQYF
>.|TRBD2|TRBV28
CASRLADSYNEQFF
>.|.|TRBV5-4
CASSPRGGGGYGYTF
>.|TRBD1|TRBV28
CASSSRDSPYEQYF
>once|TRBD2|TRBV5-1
CASSLGLAGAFGDTQYF
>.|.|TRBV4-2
CASSLKTLDNYYGYTF
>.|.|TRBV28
CASTSPAGNGYTF
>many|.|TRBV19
CASSHIAAKAQPQHF
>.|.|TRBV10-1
CASSAGRVTGELFF
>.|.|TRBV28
CASSSGLGGANVLTF
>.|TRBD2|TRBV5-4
CASSLVAGGPSSYNEQFF
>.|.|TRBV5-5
CASSLYAGAGQETQYF
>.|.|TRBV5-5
CASSSHWSGEETQYF
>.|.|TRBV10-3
CAISVATGLIAGANVLTF
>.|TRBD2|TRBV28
CASSLKLAGGFETQYF
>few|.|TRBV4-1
CASSQPYEAQFF
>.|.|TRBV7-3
CASSLLGLQETQYF
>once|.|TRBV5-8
CASSLVLAELTDTQYF
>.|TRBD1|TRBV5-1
CASSLGQGARETQYF
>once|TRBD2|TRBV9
CASSGSSGSIFSEQFF
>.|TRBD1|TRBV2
CVTQGARNEQYF
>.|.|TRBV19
CASSGQLYLYEQYF
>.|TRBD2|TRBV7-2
CASSPPSGPETQYF
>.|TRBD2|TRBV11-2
CASSQGLAYNEQFF
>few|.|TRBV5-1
CASSLTVYEQYF
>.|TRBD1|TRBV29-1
CSVITESGGYFYGYTF
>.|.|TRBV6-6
CASSVEETQYF
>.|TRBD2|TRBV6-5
CASWSGSLTDTQYF
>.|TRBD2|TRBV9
CASSARGLAETGELFF
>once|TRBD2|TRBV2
CASSLAGISTDTQYF
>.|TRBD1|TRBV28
CASSFPRGYDTGELFF
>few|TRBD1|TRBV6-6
CASSDLQGSNYEQYF
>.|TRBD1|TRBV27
CASSSPSGQGYTEAFF
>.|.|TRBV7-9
CSSSLRRVGRNEQFF
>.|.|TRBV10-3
CAISDSLSGNTIYF
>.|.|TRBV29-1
CSVEDLESSYNEQFF
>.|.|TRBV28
CASSLYAVSGNTIYF
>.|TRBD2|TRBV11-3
CASSVRASGIGLNEQFF
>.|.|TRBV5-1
CASSWGGRDMNTEAFF
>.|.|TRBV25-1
CASTQGPNYGYTF
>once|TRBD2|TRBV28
CASSLAVAGGDEQFF
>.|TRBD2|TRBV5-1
CASSSEGLAGSYNEQFF
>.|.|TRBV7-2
CASSKTYRPVRGGYTF
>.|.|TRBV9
CASGREFRTGELFF
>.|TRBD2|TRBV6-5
CASSSKGLAGANEQYF
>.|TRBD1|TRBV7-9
CSSSSGQGADTEAFF
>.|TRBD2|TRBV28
CASTSSGLAGTSSYEQYF